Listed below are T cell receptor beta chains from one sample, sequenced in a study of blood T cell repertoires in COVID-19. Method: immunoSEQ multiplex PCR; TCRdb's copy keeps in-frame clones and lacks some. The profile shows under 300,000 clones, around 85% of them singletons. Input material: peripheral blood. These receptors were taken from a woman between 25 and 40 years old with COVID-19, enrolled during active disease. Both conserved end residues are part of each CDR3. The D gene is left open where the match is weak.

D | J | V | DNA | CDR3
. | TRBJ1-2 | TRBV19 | TGTGCCAGTAGTATAGGGCTCGTCGCCCCCGGGGGCTACACCTTC | CASSIGLVAPGGYTF
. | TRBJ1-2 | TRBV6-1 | TGTGCCAGCAGTGGTTCCTGGGACTCCGGCGGCTATGGCTACACCTTC | CASSGSWDSGGYGYTF
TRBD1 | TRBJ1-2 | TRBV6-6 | TGTGCCAGCAGTTATTCGGACAGGGCTCACGGCTACACCTTC | CASSYSDRAHGYTF
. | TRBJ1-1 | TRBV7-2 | TGTGCCAGCAGCTGGGGGGGCGGAGAGAACACTGAAGCTTTCTTT | CASSWGGGENTEAFF
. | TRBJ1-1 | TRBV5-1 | TGCGCCAGCAGCTTGGGCGGGGGCACTGAAGCTTTCTTT | CASSLGGGTEAFF
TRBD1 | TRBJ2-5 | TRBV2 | TGTGCCAGCAGGGCCGACAGGGCTGGCGAGACCCAGTACTTC | CASRADRAGETQYF
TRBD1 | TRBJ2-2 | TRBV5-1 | TGCGCCAGCAGCTTCGGACAGGCATCCGGGGAGCTGTTTTTT | CASSFGQASGELFF
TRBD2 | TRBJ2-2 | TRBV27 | TGTGCCAGCAGACCCCAGCGGGGGTGGCCTGGGGAGCTGTTTTTT | CASRPQRGWPGELFF
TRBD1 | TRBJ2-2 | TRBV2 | TGTGCCAGCAGTGAATCCGGGACAGGGCCCGGGGAGCTGTTTTTT | CASSESGTGPGELFF
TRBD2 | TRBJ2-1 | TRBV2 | TGTGCCAGCGGCAGCCCTAGCGGGGGGCGGACGGGTGAGCAGTTCTTC | CASGSPSGGRTGEQFF
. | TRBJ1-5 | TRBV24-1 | TGTGCCACCAGTCACAGGGATCAGCCCCAGCATTTT | CATSHRDQPQHF
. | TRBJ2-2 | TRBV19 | TGTGCCAGTAGTACAGGGTACCCCGGGGAGCTGTTTTTT | CASSTGYPGELFF
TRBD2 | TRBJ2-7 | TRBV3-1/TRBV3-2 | TGTGCCAGCAGCCAAGAAGGGGCCTTAGCGGGGAAGATTCGCTACGAGCAGTACTTC | CASSQEGALAGKIRYEQYF
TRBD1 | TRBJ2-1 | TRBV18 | TGTGCCAGCTCGCCGGGACAGGGATCCTACAATGAGCAGTTCTTC | CASSPGQGSYNEQFF
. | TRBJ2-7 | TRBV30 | TGTGCCTGGAGTGGTTCAACACCCACCTACGAGCAGTACTTC | CAWSGSTPTYEQYF
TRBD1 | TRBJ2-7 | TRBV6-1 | TGTGCCAGCAGTGAAAGGGGGCATACCGAGCAGTACTTC | CASSERGHTEQYF
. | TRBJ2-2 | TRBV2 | TGTGCCAGCAAGGGGACCGGGGAGCTGTTTTTT | CASKGTGELFF
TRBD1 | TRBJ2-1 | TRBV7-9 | TGTGCCAGCAGCTCAGGGGGAAGAGTGTTGGACAATGAGCAGTTCTTC | CASSSGGRVLDNEQFF